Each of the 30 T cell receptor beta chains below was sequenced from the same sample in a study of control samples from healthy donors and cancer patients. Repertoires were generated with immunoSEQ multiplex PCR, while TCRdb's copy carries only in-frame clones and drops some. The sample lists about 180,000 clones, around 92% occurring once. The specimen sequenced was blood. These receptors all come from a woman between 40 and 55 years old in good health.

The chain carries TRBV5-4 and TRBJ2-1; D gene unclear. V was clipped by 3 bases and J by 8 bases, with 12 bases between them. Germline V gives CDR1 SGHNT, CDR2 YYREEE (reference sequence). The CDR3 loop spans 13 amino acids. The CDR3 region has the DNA TGTGCCAGCAGCTCCACGGACGTCGATGAGCAGTTCTTC. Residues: CASSSTDVDEQFF.

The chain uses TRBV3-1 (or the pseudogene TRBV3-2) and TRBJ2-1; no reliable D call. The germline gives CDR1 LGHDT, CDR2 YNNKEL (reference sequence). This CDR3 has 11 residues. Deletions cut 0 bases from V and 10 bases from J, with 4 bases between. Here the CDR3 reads CASSQEGEQFF. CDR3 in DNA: TGTGCCAGCAGCCAAGAAGGGGAGCAGTTCTTC.

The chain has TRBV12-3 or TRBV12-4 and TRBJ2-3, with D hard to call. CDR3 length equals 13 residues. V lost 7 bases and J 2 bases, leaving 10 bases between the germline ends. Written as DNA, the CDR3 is TGTGCCAGCATTTCCACCAACACAGATACGCAGTATTTT. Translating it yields CASISTNTDTQYF.

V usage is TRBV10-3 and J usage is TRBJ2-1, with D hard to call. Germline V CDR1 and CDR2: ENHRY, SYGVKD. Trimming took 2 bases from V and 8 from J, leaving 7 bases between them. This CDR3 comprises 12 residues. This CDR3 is CAISEAVHEQFF. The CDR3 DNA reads TGTGCCATCAGTGAGGCGGTCCATGAGCAGTTCTTC.

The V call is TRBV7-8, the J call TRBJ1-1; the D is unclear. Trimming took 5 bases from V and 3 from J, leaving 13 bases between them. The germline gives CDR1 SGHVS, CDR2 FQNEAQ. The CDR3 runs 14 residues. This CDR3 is CASSPSSWDTEAFF. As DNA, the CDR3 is TGTGCCAGCAGCCCCTCCTCCTGGGACACTGAAGCTTTCTTT.

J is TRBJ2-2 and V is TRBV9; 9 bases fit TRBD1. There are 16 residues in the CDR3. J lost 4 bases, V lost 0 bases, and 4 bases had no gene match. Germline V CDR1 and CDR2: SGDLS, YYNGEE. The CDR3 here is CASSVAGQGFTGELFF. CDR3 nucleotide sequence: TGTGCCAGCAGCGTAGCTGGACAGGGGTTCACCGGGGAGCTGTTTTTT.

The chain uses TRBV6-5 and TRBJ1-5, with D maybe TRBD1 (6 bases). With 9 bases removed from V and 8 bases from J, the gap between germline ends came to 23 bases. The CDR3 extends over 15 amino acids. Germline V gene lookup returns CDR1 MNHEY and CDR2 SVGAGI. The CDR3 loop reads CASCPGHWGLEPQHF. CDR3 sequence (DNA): TGTGCCAGTTGCCCGGGACACTGGGGCCTTGAGCCCCAGCATTTT.

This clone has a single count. The DNA for the CDR3 is TGCGCCAGCAGGGAGGGGGGGAGCAATCAGCCCCAGCATTTT. Encoded protein: CASREGGSNQPQHF. This chain connects TRBV10-2 to TRBJ1-5, with a tentative D call TRBD1 (6 bases). Germline CDR1 and CDR2: WSHSY and SAAADI. This CDR3 has 14 amino acids. Trimming took off 6 bases at V and 1 base at J, with 10 bases between the two ends.

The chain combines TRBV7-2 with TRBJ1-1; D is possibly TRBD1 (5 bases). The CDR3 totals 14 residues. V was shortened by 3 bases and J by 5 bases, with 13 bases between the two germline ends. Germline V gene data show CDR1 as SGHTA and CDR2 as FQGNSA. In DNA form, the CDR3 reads TGTGCCAGCAGCTTCCTAAAGGCAGGGACTGAAGCTTTCTTT. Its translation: CASSFLKAGTEAFF.

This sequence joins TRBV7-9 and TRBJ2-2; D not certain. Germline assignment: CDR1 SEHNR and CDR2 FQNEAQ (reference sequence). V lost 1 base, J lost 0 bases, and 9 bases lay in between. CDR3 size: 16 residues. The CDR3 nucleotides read TGTGCCAGCAGCTTAGGACGGCAGGCGAACACCGGGGAGCTGTTTTTT. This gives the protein CASSLGRQANTGELFF.

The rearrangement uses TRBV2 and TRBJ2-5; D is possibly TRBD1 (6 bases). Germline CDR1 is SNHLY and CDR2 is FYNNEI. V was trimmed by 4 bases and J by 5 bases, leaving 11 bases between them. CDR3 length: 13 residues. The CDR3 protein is CASSAGVRETQYF. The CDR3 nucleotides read TGTGCCAGCAGTGCAGGGGTCCGGGAGACCCAGTACTTC. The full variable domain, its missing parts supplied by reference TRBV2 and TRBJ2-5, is EPEVTQTPSHQVTQMGQEVILRCVPISNHLYFYWYRQILGQKVEFLVSFYNNEISEKSEIFDDQFSVERPDGSNFTLKIRSTKLEDSAMYFCASSAGVRETQYFGPGTRLLVL.

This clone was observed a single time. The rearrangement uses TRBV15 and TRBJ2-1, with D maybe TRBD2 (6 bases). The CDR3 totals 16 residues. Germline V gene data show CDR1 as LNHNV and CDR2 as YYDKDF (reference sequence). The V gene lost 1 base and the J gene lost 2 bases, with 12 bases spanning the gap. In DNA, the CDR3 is TGTGCCACCAGCAGAGGAGGAGGGGTAGCCTACAATGAGCAGTTCTTC. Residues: CATSRGGGVAYNEQFF.

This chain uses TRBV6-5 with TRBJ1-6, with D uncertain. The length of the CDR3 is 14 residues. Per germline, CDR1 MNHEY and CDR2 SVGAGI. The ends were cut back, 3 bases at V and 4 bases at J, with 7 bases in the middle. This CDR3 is CASSYTEYNSPLHF. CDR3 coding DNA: TGTGCCAGCAGTTATACAGAATATAATTCACCCCTCCACTTT.

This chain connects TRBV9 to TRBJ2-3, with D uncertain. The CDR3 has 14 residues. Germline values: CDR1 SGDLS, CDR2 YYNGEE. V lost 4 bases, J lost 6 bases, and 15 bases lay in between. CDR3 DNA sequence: TGTGCCAGCAGCCCCACCCTCCTTTTGGATACGCAGTATTTT. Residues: CASSPTLLLDTQYF.

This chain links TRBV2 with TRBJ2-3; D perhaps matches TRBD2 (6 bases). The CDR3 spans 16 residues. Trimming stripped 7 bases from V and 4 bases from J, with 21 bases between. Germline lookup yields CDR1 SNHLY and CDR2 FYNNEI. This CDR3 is CASIPGDSRGADTQYF. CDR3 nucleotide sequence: TGTGCCAGCATCCCCGGGGACTCCCGGGGAGCAGATACGCAGTATTTT.

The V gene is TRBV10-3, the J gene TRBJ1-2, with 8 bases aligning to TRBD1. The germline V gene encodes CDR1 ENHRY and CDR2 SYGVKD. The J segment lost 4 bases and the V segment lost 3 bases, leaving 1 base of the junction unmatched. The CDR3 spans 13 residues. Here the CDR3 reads CAISEGQGYGYTF. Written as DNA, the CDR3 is TGTGCCATCAGTGAAGGACAGGGCTATGGCTACACCTTC.

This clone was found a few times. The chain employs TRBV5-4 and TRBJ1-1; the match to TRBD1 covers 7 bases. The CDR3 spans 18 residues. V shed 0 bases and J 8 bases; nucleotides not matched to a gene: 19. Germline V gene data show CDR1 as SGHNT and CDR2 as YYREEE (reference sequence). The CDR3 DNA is TGTGCCAGCAGCTTGGTGTTGGGGACAGTAAAATTCGGGGGCGAAGCTTTCTTT. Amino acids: CASSLVLGTVKFGGEAFF.

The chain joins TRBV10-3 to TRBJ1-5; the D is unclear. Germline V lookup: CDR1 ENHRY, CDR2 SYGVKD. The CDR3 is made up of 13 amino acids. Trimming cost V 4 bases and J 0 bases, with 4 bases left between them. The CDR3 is CAISVDSNQPQHF. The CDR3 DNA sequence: TGTGCCATCAGTGTTGATAGCAATCAGCCCCAGCATTTT.

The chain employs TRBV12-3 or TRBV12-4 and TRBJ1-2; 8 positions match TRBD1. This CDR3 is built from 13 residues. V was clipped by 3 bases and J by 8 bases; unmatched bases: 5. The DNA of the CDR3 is TGTGCCAGCAGTTTCGGACAGGGAGGAGGCTACACCTTC. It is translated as CASSFGQGGGYTF.

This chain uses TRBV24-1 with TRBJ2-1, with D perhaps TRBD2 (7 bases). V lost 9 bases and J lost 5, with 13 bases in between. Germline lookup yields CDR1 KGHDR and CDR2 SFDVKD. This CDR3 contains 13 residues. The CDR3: CATRGAADNEQFF. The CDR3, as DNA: TGTGCCACCCGGGGGGCGGCTGACAATGAGCAGTTCTTC.

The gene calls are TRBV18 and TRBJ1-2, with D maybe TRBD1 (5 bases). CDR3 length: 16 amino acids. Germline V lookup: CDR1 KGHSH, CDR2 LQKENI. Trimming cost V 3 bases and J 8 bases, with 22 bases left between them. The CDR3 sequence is CASSPSGTGSLGGYTF. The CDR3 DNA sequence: TGTGCCAGCTCACCCTCCGGGACGGGATCCTTGGGGGGCTACACCTTC.

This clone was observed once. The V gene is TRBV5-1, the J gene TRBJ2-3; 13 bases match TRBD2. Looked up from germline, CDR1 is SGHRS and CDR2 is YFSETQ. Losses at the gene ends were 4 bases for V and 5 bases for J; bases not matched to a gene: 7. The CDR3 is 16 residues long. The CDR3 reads CASSRGLAGEIDTQYF. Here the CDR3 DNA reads TGCGCCAGCAGCCGCGGACTAGCGGGAGAAATAGATACGCAGTATTTT.

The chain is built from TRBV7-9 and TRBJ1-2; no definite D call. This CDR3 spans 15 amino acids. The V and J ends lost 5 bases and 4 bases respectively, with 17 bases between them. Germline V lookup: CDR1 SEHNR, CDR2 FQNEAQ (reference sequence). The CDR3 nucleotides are TGTGCCAGCAGCATACAATTGACACCCCCCTATGGCTACACCTTC. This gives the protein CASSIQLTPPYGYTF.

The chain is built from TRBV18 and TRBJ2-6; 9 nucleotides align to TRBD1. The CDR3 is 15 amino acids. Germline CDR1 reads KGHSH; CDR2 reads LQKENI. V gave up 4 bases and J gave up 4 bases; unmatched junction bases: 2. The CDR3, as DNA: TGTGCCAGCTCACTCGGGACAGGGGGGGCCAACGTCCTGACTTTC. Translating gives CASSLGTGGANVLTF.

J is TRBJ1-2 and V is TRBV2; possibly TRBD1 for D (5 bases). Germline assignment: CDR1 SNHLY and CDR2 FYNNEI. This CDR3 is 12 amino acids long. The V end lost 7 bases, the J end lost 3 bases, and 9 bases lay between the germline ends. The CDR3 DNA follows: TGTGCCAGCAAAAGGGGTGACTATGGCTACACCTTC. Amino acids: CASKRGDYGYTF.

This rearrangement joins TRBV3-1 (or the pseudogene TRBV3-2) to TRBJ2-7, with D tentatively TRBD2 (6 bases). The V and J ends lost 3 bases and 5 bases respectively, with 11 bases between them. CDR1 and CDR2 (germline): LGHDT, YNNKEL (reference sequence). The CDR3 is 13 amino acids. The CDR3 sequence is CASSHGGTDEQYF. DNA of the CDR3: TGTGCCAGCAGCCACGGGGGAACGGACGAGCAGTACTTC.

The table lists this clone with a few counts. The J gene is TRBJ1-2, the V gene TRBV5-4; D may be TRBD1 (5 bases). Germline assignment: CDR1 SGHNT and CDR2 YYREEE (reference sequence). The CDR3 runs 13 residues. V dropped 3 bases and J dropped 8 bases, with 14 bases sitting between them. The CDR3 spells CASSSGLPWGYTF. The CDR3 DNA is TGTGCCAGCAGCTCGGGACTCCCGTGGGGCTACACCTTC.

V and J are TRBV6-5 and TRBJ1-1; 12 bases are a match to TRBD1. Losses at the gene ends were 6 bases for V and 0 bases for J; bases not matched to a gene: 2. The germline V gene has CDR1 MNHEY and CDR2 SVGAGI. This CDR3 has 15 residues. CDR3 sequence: CASRRDRGLNTEAFF. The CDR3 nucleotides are TGTGCCAGCAGACGGGACAGGGGGCTGAACACTGAAGCTTTCTTT.

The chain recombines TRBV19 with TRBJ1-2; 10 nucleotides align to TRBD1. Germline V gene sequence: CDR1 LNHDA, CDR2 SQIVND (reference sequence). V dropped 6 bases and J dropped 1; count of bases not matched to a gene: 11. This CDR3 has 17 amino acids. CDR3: CASSPYRDRGRNYGYTF. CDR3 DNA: TGTGCCAGTAGCCCCTACCGGGACAGGGGCCGTAACTATGGCTACACCTTC. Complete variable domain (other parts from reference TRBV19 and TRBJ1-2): DGGITQSPKYLFRKEGQNVTLSCEQNLNHDAMYWYRQDPGQGLRLIYYSQIVNDFQKGDIAEGYSVSREKKESFPLTVTSAQKNPTAFYLCASSPYRDRGRNYGYTFGSGTRLTVV.

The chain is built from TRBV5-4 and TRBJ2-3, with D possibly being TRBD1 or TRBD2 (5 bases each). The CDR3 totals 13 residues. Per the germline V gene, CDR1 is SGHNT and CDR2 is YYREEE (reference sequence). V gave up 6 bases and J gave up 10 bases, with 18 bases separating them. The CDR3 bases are TGTGCCAGCACGGGACCCGCCGCGATTGCGCAGTATTTT. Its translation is CASTGPAAIAQYF.